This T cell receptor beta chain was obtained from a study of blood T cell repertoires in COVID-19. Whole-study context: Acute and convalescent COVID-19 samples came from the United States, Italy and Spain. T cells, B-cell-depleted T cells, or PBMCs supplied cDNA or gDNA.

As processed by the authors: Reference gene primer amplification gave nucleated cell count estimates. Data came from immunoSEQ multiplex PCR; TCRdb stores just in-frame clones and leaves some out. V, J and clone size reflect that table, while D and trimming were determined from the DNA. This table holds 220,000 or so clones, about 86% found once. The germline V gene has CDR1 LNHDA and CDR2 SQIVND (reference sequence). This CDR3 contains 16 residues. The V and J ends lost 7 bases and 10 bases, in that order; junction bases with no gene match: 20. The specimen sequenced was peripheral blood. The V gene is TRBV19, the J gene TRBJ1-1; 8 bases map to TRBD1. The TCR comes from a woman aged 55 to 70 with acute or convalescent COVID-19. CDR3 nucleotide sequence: TGTGCCAGTATTCCCAAAGACAGGGGCCAACTGGCGGGAGCTTTCTTT. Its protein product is CASIPKDRGQLAGAFF.